The T cell receptor (beta chain) under discussion was sequenced for a study of blood T cell repertoires in COVID-19. CDR3 length equals 16 residues. V lost 4 bases and J 2 bases, leaving 19 bases between the germline ends. CDR1 SGDLS and CDR2 YYNGEE come from the germline V gene. Sequenced by immunoSEQ multiplex PCR; TCRdb stores in-frame clones only, minus some. The data show a few hundred thousand clones, with around nine tenths seen just once and 7% to 9% held by the top ten. This clone has only a few counts. V gene TRBV9 combines with J gene TRBJ2-7; a possible D gene is TRBD1 (6 bases). The sequence was collected from a young man in a cohort exposed to, infected with or recovered from COVID-19 (not recorded which). The sample comprised PBMCs or T cells enriched from blood (not recorded which). CDR3: CASSRGHRDGTYEQYF. The CDR3 DNA reads TGTGCCAGCAGCCGCGGCCACAGGGACGGAACCTACGAGCAGTACTTC.